A selection of T cell receptor beta chains follows, all from one sample in a study of graft-versus-host responses after intestinal transplantation. Repertoires were generated with immunoSEQ multiplex PCR, while TCRdb's copy carries only in-frame clones and drops some. This sample has some 11,000 clones, with 85% to 95% found just once. This sample comprised PBMCs, obtained less than 110 days after intestinal transplant. The source of these receptors is a human patient who received an intestinal transplant, so some T cells may come from the graft donor. Each CDR3 is given with its conserved first and last residue. D genes are given only for firm matches. Where a row states a size, it is once, few, many or the class of an expanded clone; other rows omit it.

v_gene: TRBV7-2
d_gene: -
abundance: -
j_gene: TRBJ2-7
CDR3nt: TGTGCCAGCAGCTTCACTTATCTCTACGAGCAGTACTTC
CDR3aa: CASSFTYLYEQYF

v_gene: TRBV28
d_gene: TRBD2
abundance: -
j_gene: TRBJ2-7
CDR3nt: TGTGCCAGCAGCCAAGAACTAGCGGGAGTTCCGAGCTCCTACGAGCAGTACTTC
CDR3aa: CASSQELAGVPSSYEQYF

v_gene: TRBV28
d_gene: -
abundance: -
j_gene: TRBJ1-1
CDR3nt: TGTGCCAGCAGTCCCACCCTCGGGTCCACTGAAGCTTTCTTT
CDR3aa: CASSPTLGSTEAFF

v_gene: TRBV28
d_gene: -
abundance: once
j_gene: TRBJ2-5
CDR3nt: TGTGCCAGCGGATCCGGCGCCCTGGGATTGGAGACCCAGTACTTC
CDR3aa: CASGSGALGLETQYF

v_gene: TRBV5-4
d_gene: -
abundance: -
j_gene: TRBJ2-3
CDR3nt: TGTGCCAGCAGTATAGCAGATACGCAGTATTTT
CDR3aa: CASSIADTQYF

v_gene: TRBV27
d_gene: -
abundance: -
j_gene: TRBJ2-7
CDR3nt: TGTGCCAGCAGTACAGGGGGGGAGAAAGCCTACGAGCAGTACTTC
CDR3aa: CASSTGGEKAYEQYF

v_gene: TRBV4-1
d_gene: -
abundance: once
j_gene: TRBJ1-2
CDR3nt: TGCGCCAGCAGCCAAGTAGGGCCTCCCTATGGCTACACCTTC
CDR3aa: CASSQVGPPYGYTF

v_gene: TRBV21-1
d_gene: -
abundance: -
j_gene: TRBJ1-2
CDR3nt: TGTGCCAGCAGCAAACCGGCGAATGGCTACACCTTC
CDR3aa: CASSKPANGYTF

v_gene: TRBV5-5
d_gene: -
abundance: -
j_gene: TRBJ1-2
CDR3nt: TGTGCCAGCAGCTTGGCCAGGGGAAATGGCTACACCTTC
CDR3aa: CASSLARGNGYTF

v_gene: TRBV9
d_gene: TRBD2
abundance: -
j_gene: TRBJ2-5
CDR3nt: TGTGCCAGCAGCGTAGGAAGCGGGAGCTACCAAGAGACCCAGTACTTC
CDR3aa: CASSVGSGSYQETQYF

v_gene: TRBV25-1
d_gene: TRBD2
abundance: -
j_gene: TRBJ2-3
CDR3nt: TGTGCCAGCAGTGTTCTGGCGGGAGTTGAGGAAGTCCAGGATACGCAGTATTTT
CDR3aa: CASSVLAGVEEVQDTQYF

v_gene: TRBV5-6
d_gene: -
abundance: -
j_gene: TRBJ1-1
CDR3nt: TGTGCCAGCAGCTTGGGGACAGATGTTTTTGGTGCTTTCTTT
CDR3aa: CASSLGTDVFGAFF

v_gene: TRBV7-6
d_gene: TRBD2
abundance: -
j_gene: TRBJ2-3
CDR3nt: TGTGCCAGCAGCCTGACTAGCGGGAACACAGATACGCAGTATTTT
CDR3aa: CASSLTSGNTDTQYF

v_gene: TRBV27
d_gene: -
abundance: -
j_gene: TRBJ1-2
CDR3nt: TGTGCCAGCAGTTTATCTGTCAATTTGCGGCGAAACTATGGCTACACCTTC
CDR3aa: CASSLSVNLRRNYGYTF

v_gene: TRBV6-1
d_gene: -
abundance: -
j_gene: TRBJ2-2
CDR3nt: TGTGCCAGCAGTCTGGGGTGGGGGGAGCTGTTTTTT
CDR3aa: CASSLGWGELFF

v_gene: TRBV2
d_gene: TRBD2
abundance: -
j_gene: TRBJ2-1
CDR3nt: TGTGCCAGCAGTAGACTAGCGAACGTAGAAACCTACAATGAGCAGTTCTTC
CDR3aa: CASSRLANVETYNEQFF

v_gene: TRBV7-8
d_gene: -
abundance: once
j_gene: TRBJ1-1
CDR3nt: TGTGCCAGCAGCCCACAGAACACTGAAGCTTTCTTT
CDR3aa: CASSPQNTEAFF

v_gene: TRBV30
d_gene: -
abundance: -
j_gene: TRBJ1-5
CDR3nt: TGTGCCTGGAGTGCACCCGGGACCTACAATCAGCCCCAGCATTTT
CDR3aa: CAWSAPGTYNQPQHF

v_gene: TRBV7-8
d_gene: TRBD1
abundance: -
j_gene: TRBJ2-1
CDR3nt: TGTGCCAGCGACCAAGGACAGGGAACGGGTAATGAGCAGTTCTTC
CDR3aa: CASDQGQGTGNEQFF

v_gene: TRBV5-6
d_gene: -
abundance: -
j_gene: TRBJ2-7
CDR3nt: TGTGCCAGCAGCCGTTACCCGGGGGTAAGCTTTTACGAGCAGTACTTC
CDR3aa: CASSRYPGVSFYEQYF

v_gene: TRBV15
d_gene: TRBD1
abundance: -
j_gene: TRBJ2-1
CDR3nt: TGTGCCACCAGCAGACCTTTCGACAGGGCAAACAATGAGCAGTTCTTC
CDR3aa: CATSRPFDRANNEQFF

v_gene: TRBV5-1
d_gene: -
abundance: -
j_gene: TRBJ2-1
CDR3nt: TGCGCCAGCAGCTTGGTGGATGAGCAGTTCTTC
CDR3aa: CASSLVDEQFF

v_gene: TRBV5-5
d_gene: -
abundance: -
j_gene: TRBJ1-5
CDR3nt: TGTGCCAGCAGCCGGGTGGGCAATAGCAATCAGCCCCAGCATTTT
CDR3aa: CASSRVGNSNQPQHF

v_gene: TRBV7-3
d_gene: -
abundance: -
j_gene: TRBJ2-5
CDR3nt: TGTGCCAGCAGCTTATCTCTCGGGGCCCAAGAGACCCAGTACTTC
CDR3aa: CASSLSLGAQETQYF

v_gene: TRBV6-5
d_gene: TRBD1
abundance: -
j_gene: TRBJ2-5
CDR3nt: TGTGCCAGCAGTTACCCACCGGGACAGGGCCAAGAGACCCAGTACTTC
CDR3aa: CASSYPPGQGQETQYF

v_gene: TRBV5-1
d_gene: -
abundance: -
j_gene: TRBJ2-6
CDR3nt: TGCGCCAGCAGCTTGGTTTCGGGCAGCGGATCAAGCTCTGGGGCCAACGTCCTGACTTTC
CDR3aa: CASSLVSGSGSSSGANVLTF